Below, 29 T cell receptor beta chains from the same sample are listed, as sequenced in a study of neoadjuvant anti-PD-1 for oral cavity cancer. Repertoires were generated with immunoSEQ multiplex PCR, while TCRdb's copy carries only in-frame clones and drops some. The sample holds around 81,000 clones, about 84% seen once. This specimen was PBMCs, taken before nivolumab (anti-PD-1) treatment. Every receptor here comes from a person aged 35 to 85 with oral cavity squamous cell carcinoma.

The chain links TRBV5-6 to TRBJ2-5; no reliable D call. CDR1 is SGHDT, CDR2 YYEEEE, per germline. Trimming shortened V by 0 bases and J by 5 bases, and 11 bases separated the two germline ends. This CDR3 is built from 14 residues. The CDR3 region is CASSLVQVVETQYF. The CDR3 DNA reads TGTGCCAGCAGCTTGGTCCAGGTCGTGGAGACCCAGTACTTC.

The chain combines TRBV6-5 with TRBJ2-7, with 7 bases identical to TRBD1. The junction had 11 bases not matched to a gene; V was cut back by 6 bases and J by 9 bases. This CDR3 has 13 residues. CDR1 is MNHEY and CDR2 is SVGAGI in the germline V gene. The CDR3: CASRPGTAAWQYF. In DNA form, the CDR3 reads TGTGCCAGCAGACCCGGGACAGCGGCGTGGCAGTACTTC.

The chain carries TRBV2 and TRBJ2-2; maybe TRBD1 (5 bases). The CDR3 loop spans 12 amino acids. Trimming removed 7 bases at V and 7 bases at J, with 10 bases between. From germline, CDR1 is SNHLY and CDR2 FYNNEI. The CDR3 nucleotides are TGTGCCAGCAAAACAGGCATCGGGGAGCTGTTTTTT. This codes for CASKTGIGELFF.

The chain couples TRBV7-9 to TRBJ1-2, with TRBD1 identical over 7 bases. Germline trimming cut 5 bases from V and 7 bases from J; bases unmatched to any gene: 10. CDR1 is SEHNR and CDR2 is FQNEAQ in the germline V gene (reference sequence). The CDR3 contains 14 residues. The CDR3 DNA reads TGTGCCAGCAGCGCCATGACAGGGTCGGGTGGCTACACCTTC. Residues: CASSAMTGSGGYTF.

This clone has a count of ten or more. The chain couples TRBV7-2 to TRBJ1-2, with 10 bases fitting TRBD1. With 4 bases clipped from V and 4 bases from J, the junction kept 9 bases outside the gene matches. Germline V gene sequence: CDR1 SGHTA, CDR2 FQGNSA. This CDR3 is 16 amino acids long. The DNA for the CDR3 is TGTGCCAGCAGCTGGGACAGGGGAATTGTGGCCTATGGCTACACCTTC. Amino acid sequence: CASSWDRGIVAYGYTF.

As DNA, the CDR3 is TGTGCCAGTAGTATAGAAGACAGGGGGATCATCTACGAGCAGTACTTC. It yields the protein CASSIEDRGIIYEQYF. This chain joins TRBV19 and TRBJ2-7, with TRBD1 matching 9 bases. Germline CDR1 LNHDA, CDR2 SQIVND (reference sequence). J lost 3 bases, V lost 0 bases, and 6 bases had no gene match. The CDR3 is 16 residues long.

The CDR3 sequence is CASSAGQGAQEQYF. CDR3 bases: TGTGCCAGCAGCGCCGGGCAGGGGGCACAGGAGCAGTACTTC. This chain links TRBV6-1 with TRBJ2-7; 8 nucleotides align to TRBD1. The germline V gene encodes CDR1 MNHNS and CDR2 SASEGT. The CDR3 runs to 14 residues. V was pared by 6 bases and J by 7 bases, with 11 bases of the junction left unmatched.

The chain recombines TRBV5-1 with TRBJ2-2, with D perhaps TRBD2 (5 bases). V lost 1 base to trimming and J lost 0 bases, with 10 bases between them. Germline V lookup: CDR1 SGHRS, CDR2 YFSETQ. This CDR3 contains 16 residues. The CDR3 loop reads CASSLLRASNTGELFF. CDR3 sequence (DNA): TGCGCCAGCAGCTTGTTGCGGGCGTCGAACACCGGGGAGCTGTTTTTT.

The chain links TRBV27 to TRBJ1-5; weak D call: TRBD1 (5 bases). Trimming pared 0 bases from V and 7 bases from J, leaving 10 bases between. This CDR3 contains 14 residues. The germline gives CDR1 MNHEY, CDR2 SMNVEV (reference sequence). CDR3 sequence reads: CASSLSGVSQPQHF. CDR3 DNA sequence: TGTGCCAGCAGTTTATCGGGGGTTAGCCAGCCCCAGCATTTT.

This chain links TRBV29-1 with TRBJ2-5; 7 bases line up with TRBD2. Germline-derived CDR1 and CDR2 are SQVTM and ANQGSEA. The V gene end was trimmed by 4 bases and the J gene end by 2 bases; junction bases not matched to a gene: 16. This CDR3 comprises 17 residues. CDR3 bases: TGCAGCGTTGTTTGGTTTCTGGGAGGGCGGCGACAAGAGACCCAGTACTTC. Translation gives CSVVWFLGGRRQETQYF. Filled out from reference TRBV29-1 and TRBJ2-5, the complete variable domain reads SAVISQKPSRDICQRGTSLTIQCQVDSQVTMMFWYRQQPGQSLTLIATANQGSEATYESGFVIDKFPISRPNLTFSTLTVSNMSPEDSSIYLCSVVWFLGGRRQETQYFGPGTRLLVL.

This chain links TRBV11-3 with TRBJ2-1, with TRBD1 identical over 10 bases. The CDR3 is made up of 16 amino acids. CDR1 is SGHNT, CDR2 YENEEA, per germline. The V segment lost 4 bases and the J segment 0 bases; nucleotides outside the gene matches: 3. In DNA form, the CDR3 reads TGTGCCAGCAGCTCGGGACAGGGGCGCTCCTACAATGAGCAGTTCTTC. It is translated as CASSSGQGRSYNEQFF.

The chain recombines TRBV2 with TRBJ2-1; TRBD2 is a possible D gene (5 bases). The CDR3 has 13 residues. CDR1 SNHLY and CDR2 FYNNEI come from the germline V gene. V dropped 4 bases and J dropped 6 bases, with 10 bases sitting between them. CDR3 residues: CASSVIEGNEQFF. CDR3 nucleotides: TGTGCCAGCAGTGTGATAGAGGGCAATGAGCAGTTCTTC.

Note on this clone: A junction boundary mismatches the germline segment, possibly from a read error. The chain is built from TRBV7-7 and TRBJ2-5, with 7 nucleotides matching TRBD1. The CDR3 sequence is 14 residues long. Germline V gene data show CDR1 as SSHAT and CDR2 as FNYEAQ (reference sequence). The CDR3 loop is CASSLQGLGETQYF. As DNA, the CDR3 is TGTGCTAGCAGCTTACAGGGGCTGGGAGAGACCCAGTACTTC.

The V gene is TRBV6-5, the J gene TRBJ2-6; tentative D call: TRBD1 (5 bases). The V end lost 11 bases, the J end lost 0 bases, and 14 bases lay between the germline ends. Germline-derived CDR1 and CDR2 are MNHEY and SVGAGI. The CDR3 covers 15 residues. CDR3 nucleotides: TGTGCCGAAGACAGCGATCCCTCTGGGGCCAACGTCCTGACTTTC. Its protein is CAEDSDPSGANVLTF.

This clone was observed a handful of times. V gene TRBV27 combines with J gene TRBJ2-1; 9 positions match TRBD2. V dropped 1 base and J dropped 4; count of bases not matched to a gene: 8. The germline gives CDR1 MNHEY, CDR2 SMNVEV (reference sequence). The CDR3 contains 17 residues. In nucleotides, the CDR3 is TGTGCCAGCAGTTTATGGGGTTTGCGGGAGGGGTACAATGAGCAGTTCTTC. Protein product: CASSLWGLREGYNEQFF.

This clone was seen many times. In DNA, the CDR3 is TGTGCCATCAGACCGGGACAGGGTTACAATGAGCAGTTCTTC. Protein: CAIRPGQGYNEQFF. The chain couples TRBV10-3 to TRBJ2-1; TRBD1 agrees at 9 bases. The CDR3 runs to 14 residues. Germline V gene sequence: CDR1 ENHRY, CDR2 SYGVKD. V lost 6 bases and J lost 4; bases outside the gene matches: 4.

The chain recombines TRBV5-4 with TRBJ1-3; 10 bases are shared with TRBD1. This CDR3 is 15 amino acids long. From germline, CDR1 is SGHNT and CDR2 YYREEE (reference sequence). The ends lost 2 bases at V and 2 bases at J; junction bases unmatched: 1. Here the CDR3 DNA reads TGTGCCAGCAGCTTTGACAGGGGGCCTGGAAACACCATATATTTT. This sequence encodes CASSFDRGPGNTIYF.

The V call is TRBV28, the J call TRBJ1-1; TRBD1 matches at 9 bases. This CDR3 is 15 amino acids long. The trim removed 2 bases at V and 1 base at J, leaving 2 bases unmatched. Germline V gives CDR1 MDHEN, CDR2 SYDVKM. In DNA, the CDR3 is TGTGCCAGCAGTTTACGGGGACAGGGGAACACTGAAGCTTTCTTT. This gives the protein CASSLRGQGNTEAFF.

The chain uses TRBV6-1 and TRBJ2-7; weak D call: TRBD2 (5 bases). Germline V gene lookup returns CDR1 MNHNS and CDR2 SASEGT. V dropped 1 base and J dropped 3 bases, with 10 bases sitting between them. This CDR3 is built from 14 residues. The CDR3 loop is CASSEVGNNYEQYF. The CDR3, as DNA: TGTGCCAGCAGTGAAGTCGGGAATAACTACGAGCAGTACTTC.

This clone was detected a few times. The genes are TRBV5-6 and TRBJ2-7; TRBD1 might be the D (6 bases). Trimming stripped 1 base from V and 7 bases from J, with 15 bases between. The germline CDR1 and CDR2 sequences are SGHDT and YYEEEE. The CDR3 has 14 residues. This CDR3 is CASSLNRAPLEQYF. In DNA, the CDR3 is TGTGCCAGCAGCTTGAACAGGGCCCCCTTAGAGCAGTACTTC.

The chain employs TRBV6-5 and TRBJ2-7, with 9 bases matching TRBD1. This CDR3 is 16 amino acids long. V shed 2 bases, J shed 0 bases, and the junction held 5 bases outside the gene matches. Germline V gene sequence: CDR1 MNHEY, CDR2 SVGAGI. The CDR3 spells CASSYEGTGISYEQYF. For the CDR3, the DNA is TGTGCCAGCAGTTACGAAGGGACAGGGATCTCCTACGAGCAGTACTTC.

The count of this clone is one. The genes are TRBV29-1 and TRBJ2-1; tentative D call: TRBD2 (5 bases). CDR1 is SQVTM and CDR2 is ANQGSEA in the germline V gene. The CDR3 runs 12 residues. The V end lost 5 bases, the J end lost 9 bases, and 14 bases lay between the germline ends. The CDR3 DNA reads as TGCAGCGTTAGGTTCGCGGGCCCTGAGCAGTTCTTC. As protein: CSVRFAGPEQFF.

Here the CDR3 reads CAWSVGGDRVGELFF. For the CDR3, the DNA is TGTGCCTGGAGTGTAGGAGGGGACAGAGTCGGGGAGCTGTTTTTT. The chain has TRBV30 and TRBJ2-2; TRBD1 is a possible D gene (7 bases). From germline, CDR1 is GTSNPN and CDR2 SVGIG (reference sequence). The V and J ends lost 0 bases and 7 bases respectively, with 15 bases between them. The CDR3 loop spans 15 amino acids. Combining the CDR3 with reference TRBV30 and TRBJ2-2 gives the whole variable domain SQTIHQWPATLVQPVGSPLSLECTVEGTSNPNLYWYRQAAGRGLQLLFYSVGIGQISSEVPQNLSASRPQDRQFILSSKKLLLSDSGFYLCAWSVGGDRVGELFFGEGSRLTVL.

This chain connects TRBV27 to TRBJ2-1; D may correspond to TRBD1 or TRBD2 (7 bases each). Per the germline V gene, CDR1 is MNHEY and CDR2 is SMNVEV (reference sequence). The CDR3 covers 15 residues. V gave up 6 bases and J gave up 3 bases, with 15 bases separating them. The DNA of the CDR3 is TGTGCCAGCAGCTGGGGAGGGGGCGGCTACAATGAGCAGTTCTTC. Protein product: CASSWGGGGYNEQFF.

The chain is built from TRBV19 and TRBJ1-4; a possible D gene is TRBD1 (6 bases). In germline, CDR1 is LNHDA, CDR2 SQIVND (reference sequence). The CDR3 is 18 residues long. Trimming took off 6 bases at V and 3 bases at J, with 23 bases between the two ends. For the CDR3, the DNA is TGTGCCAGTAGGCCAAACTGGGGGCCTTCTCTGGCTAATGAAAAACTGTTTTTT. Protein product: CASRPNWGPSLANEKLFF.

The chain joins TRBV28 to TRBJ2-2; TRBD2 aligns across 7 bases. Germline values: CDR1 MDHEN, CDR2 SYDVKM. CDR3 length: 12 residues. The J segment lost 14 bases and the V segment lost 5 bases, leaving 8 bases of the junction unmatched. In DNA form, the CDR3 reads TGTGCCAGCAGTCCGCGGACTAGAGGCCTGTTTTTT. This gives the protein CASSPRTRGLFF.

This sequence joins TRBV29-1 and TRBJ2-1, with a weak D call TRBD2 (5 bases). The CDR3 sequence is 14 residues long. In germline, CDR1 is SQVTM, CDR2 ANQGSEA. Trimming took 4 bases from V and 0 from J, leaving 10 bases between them. The CDR3 sequence is CSVVLTSSYNEQFF. The CDR3 DNA follows: TGCAGCGTTGTACTAACTAGCTCCTACAATGAGCAGTTCTTC.

This sequence joins TRBV19 and TRBJ1-2; no reliable D call. This CDR3 region has 15 residues. Germline V gene data show CDR1 as LNHDA and CDR2 as SQIVND (reference sequence). Trimming pared 3 bases from V and 7 bases from J, leaving 18 bases between. The CDR3 nucleotides are TGTGCCAGTAGTATCCTAGCCGGGGTGGAAGCTGGCTACACCTTC. The encoded protein is CASSILAGVEAGYTF.

The V gene is TRBV7-8, the J gene TRBJ2-7; possible D gene TRBD1, 6 bases. The CDR3 length is 14 residues. Germline loops: CDR1 SGHVS, CDR2 FQNEAQ. Trimming took off 0 bases at V and 6 bases at J, with 12 bases between the two ends. The CDR3 bases are TGTGCCAGCAGCTTAGCATTACAACAGGGCGAGCAGTACTTC. Translation gives CASSLALQQGEQYF.